Presented here are 10 T cell receptor beta chains from one specimen sequenced in a study of siplizumab effects on memory and regulatory T cells. Data came from immunoSEQ multiplex PCR; TCRdb stores just in-frame clones and leaves some out. The repertoire includes around 110,000 clones, roughly 94% of them detected once, and about 1.8% sits in the top ten. Material: non-Treg CD4+ T cells sorted from blood. All receptors come from a human donor in good health.

Worth noting for this clone: Other DNA variants within this sample encode the same CDR3. V gene TRBV18 combines with J gene TRBJ2-3; no clear D gene. The CDR3 contains 13 residues. Germline V lookup: CDR1 KGHSH, CDR2 LQKENI. Trimming pared 0 bases from V and 5 bases from J, leaving 6 bases between. The CDR3 DNA is TGTGCCAGCTCACCACCGTCGGGAGATACGCAGTATTTT. Translating it yields CASSPPSGDTQYF.

The V gene is TRBV6-1, the J gene TRBJ1-4, with 9 bases fitting TRBD1. This CDR3 is 14 amino acids long. Germline loops: CDR1 MNHNS, CDR2 SASEGT. V was pared by 7 bases and J by 8 bases, with 8 bases of the junction left unmatched. The CDR3 coding sequence is TGTGCCAGCACCAAGGGACAGGGTGGGGAAAAACTGTTTTTT. Amino acid sequence: CASTKGQGGEKLFF.

This sequence joins TRBV7-3 and TRBJ2-7; 8 nucleotides align to TRBD1. Germline V gene data show CDR1 as SGHTA and CDR2 as FQGTGA. The J segment lost 6 bases and the V segment lost 3 bases, leaving 1 base of the junction unmatched. This CDR3 comprises 12 residues. In DNA form, the CDR3 reads TGTGCCAGCAGCTTGGACAGGGCCGAGCAGTACTTC. It is translated as CASSLDRAEQYF.

V and J are TRBV5-1 and TRBJ1-2; the match to TRBD1 covers 8 bases. Per the germline V gene, CDR1 is SGHRS and CDR2 is YFSETQ. This CDR3 is 18 amino acids long. Trimming removed 4 bases from V and 3 bases from J; junction bases left unmatched: 17. The CDR3 loop is CASSARQGLTRGDYGYTF. As DNA, the CDR3 is TGCGCCAGCAGCGCCCGACAGGGGCTTACTCGGGGGGACTATGGCTACACCTTC.

J is TRBJ2-1 and V is TRBV7-9; D remains ambiguous. Germline values: CDR1 SEHNR, CDR2 FQNEAQ (reference sequence). The CDR3 has 10 residues. The CDR3 loop reads CAPKQNEQFF. The DNA of the CDR3 is TGTGCGCCCAAGCAGAATGAGCAGTTCTTC.

This chain links TRBV6-4 with TRBJ1-2; 7 positions match TRBD1. This CDR3 contains 15 residues. Germline V CDR1 and CDR2: MRHNA, SNTAGT. V was clipped by 5 bases and J by 4 bases; unmatched bases: 10. CDR3 residues: CASSPEGGVSYGYTF. The CDR3 DNA reads as TGTGCCAGCAGTCCCGAAGGGGGCGTCAGCTATGGCTACACCTTC.

This chain links TRBV18 with TRBJ2-7; possible D gene TRBD1, 5 bases. The V gene lost 2 bases and the J gene lost 2 bases, with 10 bases spanning the gap. Germline-derived CDR1 and CDR2 are KGHSH and LQKENI. The length of the CDR3 is 14 residues. CDR3 DNA: TGTGCCAGCTCACCATCACAGGTAACCTACGAGCAGTACTTC. Its translation: CASSPSQVTYEQYF.

For this clone: A read error may account for a junction end that differs from germline. This chain uses TRBV28 with TRBJ2-7; TRBD1 matches at 10 bases. CDR3 length equals 14 residues. The V gene's germline CDR1 is MDHEN and CDR2 SYDVKM. DNA of the CDR3: TGTGCCGGCAGTTTGGGGGACAGGGGAGGCGAGCAGTACTTC. Translated, it gives CAGSLGDRGGEQYF.

J is TRBJ1-1 and V is TRBV5-1; D not resolved. The germline V and J ends were trimmed by 7 bases and 1 base, with 11 bases remaining between them. Germline assignment: CDR1 SGHRS and CDR2 YFSETQ. CDR3 length equals 13 residues. The CDR3 DNA is TGCGCCAGCCGGCAGGATCCGAACACTGAAGCTTTCTTT. The encoded protein is CASRQDPNTEAFF.

The rearrangement links TRBV18 to TRBJ2-1; no clear D gene. Between the trimmed V and J ends, which lost 5 bases and 0 bases, there was a span of 17 bases. Looked up from germline, CDR1 is KGHSH and CDR2 is LQKENI. The CDR3 loop spans 17 amino acids. CDR3 bases: TGTGCCAGCTCAACAAGGATTGGCTTTGACTCCTACAATGAGCAGTTCTTC. It is translated as CASSTRIGFDSYNEQFF.